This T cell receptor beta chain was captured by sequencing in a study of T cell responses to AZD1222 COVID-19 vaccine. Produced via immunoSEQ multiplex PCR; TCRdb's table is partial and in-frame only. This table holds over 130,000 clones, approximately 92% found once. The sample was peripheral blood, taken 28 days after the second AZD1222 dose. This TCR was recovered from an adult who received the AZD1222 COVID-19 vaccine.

CDR3 sequence: CATSGGTDISPLHF. The CDR3 DNA reads as TGTGCCACCAGCGGGGGGACAGATATTTCACCCCTCCACTTT. This chain links TRBV25-1 with TRBJ1-6, with 7 bases that match TRBD1. Looked up from germline, CDR1 is MGHDK and CDR2 is SYGVNS. V lost 10 bases to trimming and J lost 9 bases; unmatched junction nucleotides: 12. This CDR3 is 14 amino acids long. Based on the CDR3 plus reference TRBV25-1 and TRBJ1-6, the full variable domain is EADIYQTPRYLVIGTGKKITLECSQTMGHDKMYWYQQDPGMELHLIHYSYGVNSTEKGDLSSESTVSRIRTEHFPLTLESARPSHTSQYLCATSGGTDISPLHFGNGTRLTVT.